One and the same sample provided the 17 T cell receptor beta chains below, sequenced in a study of graft-versus-host responses after intestinal transplantation. Their antigens remain unidentified. Generated by immunoSEQ multiplex PCR, the TCRdb table keeps only in-frame clones and is missing some. The data show approximately 94,000 clones, over 75% seen once. The starting material was unstimulated CD4+ T cells sorted from spleen or lymph node cells, obtained before transplant. These receptors were obtained from a human donor who was the organ donor for an intestinal transplant.

This chain connects TRBV7-9 to TRBJ2-7; the D gene is possibly TRBD1 (6 bases). Looked up from germline, CDR1 is SEHNR and CDR2 is FQNEAQ (reference sequence). Between the trimmed V and J ends, which lost 2 bases and 0 bases, there was a span of 14 bases. The CDR3 is 16 amino acids. The CDR3: CASSLYRVGISYEQYF. Written as DNA, the CDR3 is TGTGCCAGCAGCTTATACAGGGTCGGAATCTCCTACGAGCAGTACTTC.

The chain carries TRBV30 and TRBJ1-5, with 8 bases fitting TRBD1. The CDR3 length is 13 residues. Germline lookup yields CDR1 GTSNPN and CDR2 SVGIG (reference sequence). Trimming cost V 5 bases and J 9 bases; bases outside gene matches: 9. CDR3 sequence reads: CAWAGQGGLPQHF. The CDR3 DNA sequence: TGTGCCTGGGCTGGACAGGGAGGACTGCCCCAGCATTTT.

The chain carries TRBV4-1 and TRBJ2-2; 8 bases line up with TRBD2. The CDR3 is made up of 15 amino acids. Germline V CDR1 and CDR2: MGHRA, YSYEKL. V was pared by 6 bases and J by 4 bases, with 7 bases of the junction left unmatched. CDR3 nucleotides: TGCGCCAGCAGTCACGGACTAGCACCCACCGGGGAGCTGTTTTTT. It codes for CASSHGLAPTGELFF.

The chain combines TRBV28 with TRBJ1-6, with D possibly matching TRBD1 (5 bases). Trimming stripped 7 bases from V and 9 bases from J, with 19 bases between. Germline V lookup: CDR1 MDHEN, CDR2 SYDVKM. The CDR3 contains 15 residues. The DNA of the CDR3 is TGTGCCAGCACCCTCGTTGGCAGGGAAGGTTCACCCCTCCACTTT. It is translated as CASTLVGREGSPLHF. Together with reference TRBV28 and TRBJ1-6, the CDR3 gives the full variable domain: DVKVTQSSRYLVKRTGEKVFLECVQDMDHENMFWYRQDPGLGLRLIYFSYDVKMKEKGDIPEGYSVSREKKERFSLILESASTNQTSMYLCASTLVGREGSPLHFGNGTRLTVT.

This sequence joins TRBV2 and TRBJ2-2; the D is unclear. Germline-derived CDR1 and CDR2 are SNHLY and FYNNEI. This CDR3 contains 18 residues. Trimming left V 6 bases short and J 4 bases short, with 24 bases between. CDR3 DNA sequence: TGTGCCAGCAGCTTATCCGAAAGCCCCAGGATTCCCACCGGGGAGCTGTTTTTT. It codes for CASSLSESPRIPTGELFF.

In its sample, this clone was seen once. The chain has TRBV7-2 and TRBJ2-1; D unclear. Germline V gene data show CDR1 as SGHTA and CDR2 as FQGNSA. This CDR3 contains 13 residues. V shed 5 bases and J shed 5 bases, with 10 bases lying between them. CDR3 region: CASSPRLDNEQFF. The CDR3 bases are TGTGCCAGCAGCCCCCGACTGGACAATGAGCAGTTCTTC. Together with reference TRBV7-2 and TRBJ2-1, the CDR3 gives the full variable domain: GAGVSQSPSNKVTEKGKDVELRCDPISGHTALYWYRQSLGQGLEFLIYFQGNSAPDKSGLPSDRFSAERTGGSVSTLTIQRTQQEDSAVYLCASSPRLDNEQFFGPGTRLTVL.

The V call is TRBV29-1, the J call TRBJ2-3; maybe TRBD1 (6 bases). From germline, CDR1 is SQVTM and CDR2 ANQGSEA. Trimming shortened V by 3 bases and J by 1 base, and 14 bases separated the two germline ends. The CDR3 consists of 15 residues. The CDR3 sequence: CSVDAPGDGTDTQYF. As DNA, the CDR3 is TGCAGCGTTGACGCCCCAGGGGACGGCACAGATACGCAGTATTTT.

CDR3: CASSHRQALDGYTF. The CDR3 bases are TGTGCCAGCAGTCATCGACAGGCCCTGGATGGCTACACCTTC. The V and J genes are TRBV27 and TRBJ1-2, with TRBD1 as a possible D gene (6 bases). Trimming shortened V by 5 bases and J by 6 bases, and 16 bases separated the two germline ends. CDR1 and CDR2 from the germline V gene are MNHEY and SMNVEV (reference sequence). The CDR3 is 14 amino acids.

This chain uses TRBV28 with TRBJ1-1, with TRBD1 identical over 7 bases. The CDR3 length is 15 residues. CDR1 and CDR2 (germline): MDHEN, SYDVKM. V dropped 6 bases and J dropped 1; count of bases not matched to a gene: 8. For the CDR3, the DNA is TGTGCCAGCAGGCTCCCCGGGACAGCGAACACTGAAGCTTTCTTT. It codes for CASRLPGTANTEAFF.

The chain combines TRBV5-4 with TRBJ2-5, with 7 nucleotides matching TRBD1. Germline V CDR1 and CDR2: SGHNT, YYREEE (reference sequence). The CDR3 has 15 amino acids. Trimming removed 5 bases from V and 2 bases from J; junction bases left unmatched: 9. CDR3 in amino acids: CASSHNRGLQETQYF. CDR3 nucleotides: TGTGCCAGCAGTCATAACAGGGGATTGCAAGAGACCCAGTACTTC. Complete variable domain (other parts from reference TRBV5-4 and TRBJ2-5): ETGVTQSPTHLIKTRGQQVTLRCSSQSGHNTVSWYQQALGQGPQFIFQYYREEENGRGNFPPRFSGLQFPNYSSELNVNALELDDSALYLCASSHNRGLQETQYFGPGTRLLVL.

V is TRBV30 and J is TRBJ1-1; the D gene is possibly TRBD1 (6 bases). The germline V gene encodes CDR1 GTSNPN and CDR2 SVGIG (reference sequence). The CDR3 has 13 amino acids. Trimming removed 1 base from V and 8 bases from J, with 14 bases in between. In DNA, the CDR3 is TGTGCCTGGAGTGCGATCGGAACAGGGGAAGCTTTCTTT. Translating gives CAWSAIGTGEAFF.

This chain uses TRBV21-1 with TRBJ1-1; the D call in the table, TRBD1, was not verified against the DNA. TRBV21-1 counts as a pseudogene. The CDR3 spans 20 residues. The CDR3 loop reads CASSYNALVGQKTANTEAFF. DNA for the CDR3: TGTGCCAGCAGCTATAACGCATTGGTGGGCCAAAAAACGGCGAACACTGAAGCTTTCTTT.

V usage is TRBV4-1 and J usage is TRBJ1-2; D gene uncertain. The CDR3 spans 12 residues. Germline V CDR1 and CDR2: MGHRA, YSYEKL. Deletions cut 4 bases from V and 4 bases from J, with 7 bases between. The CDR3 coding sequence is TGCGCCAGCAGCCGAAACGGCTATGGCTACACCTTC. Amino acids: CASSRNGYGYTF.

Regarding this clone: One end of the junction varies from germline; a read error may be responsible. In DNA form, the CDR3 reads TGTGCCAGCAGCTTACCGGGACTGGGGATCGACGGGGGGTTTTTT. The encoded protein is CASSLPGLGIDGGFF. The chain is built from TRBV7-8 and TRBJ2-3; 7 nucleotides match TRBD2. Germline-derived CDR1 and CDR2 are SGHVS and FQNEAQ. This CDR3 spans 15 amino acids.

This chain links TRBV6-1 with TRBJ2-7; 9 bases map to TRBD1. The CDR3 has 14 residues. The trim removed 6 bases at V and 3 bases at J, leaving 6 bases unmatched. CDR1 and CDR2 from the germline V gene are MNHNS and SASEGT. The CDR3 bases are TGTGCCAGCAGCAAGACAGGGGGGCGCTACGAGCAGTACTTC. It translates to CASSKTGGRYEQYF.

The V and J genes are TRBV7-8 and TRBJ1-6, with D uncertain. CDR1 SGHVS and CDR2 FQNEAQ come from the germline V gene. The CDR3 runs 13 residues. Trimming shortened V by 3 bases and J by 8 bases, and 8 bases separated the two germline ends. The CDR3 protein is CASSFSGYSPLHF. CDR3 coding DNA: TGTGCCAGCAGCTTCAGTGGATATTCACCCCTCCACTTT.

The V gene is TRBV6-5, the J gene TRBJ2-7, with D hard to call. Germline CDR1 and CDR2: MNHEY and SVGAGI. V gave up 5 bases and J gave up 4 bases, with 6 bases separating them. The CDR3 runs 11 residues. CDR3 sequence reads: CASSTEYEQYF. In DNA, the CDR3 is TGTGCCAGCAGTACCGAGTACGAGCAGTACTTC.